A single sample gave rise to the 30 T cell receptor beta chains below, sequenced in a study of blood T cell repertoires in COVID-19. Profiling relied on immunoSEQ multiplex PCR, and the TCRdb table lists in-frame clones only, not all of them. This sample yields over 150,000 clones, of which roughly four fifths are seen a single time; around 10% belongs to the top ten. Sequenced sample: peripheral blood. The receptors were gathered from an older woman with COVID-19, enrolled during active disease.

The V call is TRBV24-1, the J call TRBJ2-1; D possibly corresponds to TRBD2 (5 bases). Germline CDR1 KGHDR, CDR2 SFDVKD. This CDR3 has 16 amino acids. Between the trimmed V and J ends, which lost 5 bases and 5 bases, there was a span of 18 bases. DNA for the CDR3: TGTGCCACCAGTGCCCAGAGGCTAGCACTACACAATGAGCAGTTCTTC. Residues: CATSAQRLALHNEQFF.

The chain uses TRBV10-3 and TRBJ1-2; D unresolved. The CDR3 has 15 residues. CDR1 and CDR2 from the germline V gene are ENHRY and SYGVKD. The V end was cut by 3 bases, the J end by 0 bases, with 11 bases between. CDR3 loop: CAISDPGSPNYGYTF. The CDR3, as DNA: TGTGCCATCAGTGACCCTGGCAGTCCTAACTATGGCTACACCTTC.

This clone was seen a single time. CDR3: CSVEGGPVGYGYTF. The CDR3 DNA sequence: TGCAGCGTTGAGGGGGGACCGGTGGGCTATGGCTACACCTTC. The rearrangement links TRBV29-1 to TRBJ1-2, with a tentative D call TRBD1 (5 bases). V was trimmed by 3 bases and J by 4 bases, leaving 15 bases between them. The CDR3 totals 14 residues. In germline, CDR1 is SQVTM, CDR2 ANQGSEA.

This clone was seen more than once but under ten times. This chain links TRBV7-8 with TRBJ1-4, with 8 bases matching TRBD1. The CDR3 loop spans 14 amino acids. In germline, CDR1 is SGHVS, CDR2 FQNEAQ. With 5 bases clipped from V and 8 bases from J, the junction kept 7 bases outside the gene matches. CDR3 in amino acids: CASSQDRAGEKLFF. DNA for the CDR3: TGTGCCAGCAGCCAGGACAGGGCAGGCGAAAAACTGTTTTTT.

V usage is TRBV19 and J usage is TRBJ2-7; perhaps TRBD1 as D (6 bases). The V and J ends lost 5 bases and 5 bases respectively, with 16 bases between them. The germline gives CDR1 LNHDA, CDR2 SQIVND (reference sequence). There are 14 residues in the CDR3. The CDR3 DNA reads TGTGCCAGTAGTTGGGGGCAGGGGTTCGACGAGCAGTACTTC. Residues: CASSWGQGFDEQYF.

This clone showed up just once. The chain joins TRBV7-3 to TRBJ1-5; perhaps TRBD1 as D (6 bases). Germline CDR1 is SGHTA and CDR2 is FQGTGA. V lost 2 bases to trimming and J lost 5 bases, with 7 bases between them. The CDR3 length is 13 residues. The CDR3 DNA sequence: TGTGCCAGCAGCTTAGGGGGCGATCAGCCCCAGCATTTT. Translated: CASSLGGDQPQHF.

J is TRBJ1-1 and V is TRBV7-8; D unresolved. The CDR3 is 14 residues long. Germline values: CDR1 SGHVS, CDR2 FQNEAQ. The V gene lost 1 base and the J gene lost 4 bases, with 10 bases spanning the gap. DNA of the CDR3: TGTGCCAGCAGCTTAGTAGAGTTGTTCACTGAAGCTTTCTTT. Its protein product is CASSLVELFTEAFF.

This clone was counted only a few times. The chain joins TRBV4-1 to TRBJ1-1, with D unclear. The germline V gene encodes CDR1 MGHRA and CDR2 YSYEKL. CDR3 length: 18 residues. Trimming cost V 2 bases and J 5 bases, with 24 bases left between them. CDR3 region: CASSQREFEVGGLTEAFF. The CDR3 DNA sequence: TGCGCCAGCAGCCAACGCGAGTTTGAGGTGGGTGGTTTGACTGAAGCTTTCTTT.

CDR3 DNA sequence: TGTGCCAGCTCACCATCACAGGTTAGCAATCAGCCCCAGCATTTT. It translates to CASSPSQVSNQPQHF. This rearrangement joins TRBV18 to TRBJ1-5, with a possible D match to TRBD1 (5 bases). This CDR3 is 15 amino acids long. Germline V gene data show CDR1 as KGHSH and CDR2 as LQKENI. Deletions cut 2 bases from V and 0 bases from J, with 8 bases between.

The chain uses TRBV6-1 and TRBJ2-5; 16 nucleotides align to TRBD2. V shed 4 bases and J 4 bases; nucleotides not matched to a gene: 12. The germline CDR1 and CDR2 sequences are MNHNS and SASEGT. The CDR3 consists of 19 residues. The CDR3 sequence is CASSGGGGLAGGGRETQYF. DNA for the CDR3: TGTGCCAGCAGTGGGGGAGGGGGACTAGCGGGAGGGGGACGAGAGACCCAGTACTTC.

This clone was recorded only once. The chain uses TRBV5-4 and TRBJ2-7; 8 bases fit TRBD2. Germline values: CDR1 SGHNT, CDR2 YYREEE (reference sequence). CDR3 length equals 16 residues. J lost 6 bases, V lost 4 bases, and 15 bases had no gene match. The CDR3 protein is CASSPRGGAPVIEQYF. The CDR3 DNA reads as TGTGCCAGCAGCCCCCGGGGGGGAGCCCCGGTAATCGAGCAGTACTTC. Looking up the rest from reference TRBV5-4 and TRBJ2-7 gives the full variable domain: ETGVTQSPTHLIKTRGQQVTLRCSSQSGHNTVSWYQQALGQGPQFIFQYYREEENGRGNFPPRFSGLQFPNYSSELNVNALELDDSALYLCASSPRGGAPVIEQYFGPGTRLTVT.

The chain is built from TRBV30 and TRBJ1-5; TRBD1 agrees at 11 bases. The CDR3 covers 14 residues. In germline, CDR1 is GTSNPN, CDR2 SVGIG (reference sequence). The J segment lost 5 bases and the V segment lost 3 bases, leaving 3 bases of the junction unmatched. The DNA of the CDR3 is TGTGCCTGGAGCGGGACAGGGGGATATCAGCCCCAGCATTTT. It is translated as CAWSGTGGYQPQHF.

V and J are TRBV19 and TRBJ1-5, with 7 bases matching TRBD1. The CDR3 totals 15 residues. Germline CDR1 is LNHDA and CDR2 is SQIVND (reference sequence). With V trimmed by 1 base and J by 1 base, 1 base remained unmatched. The CDR3: CASSIVRGSNQPQHF. As DNA, the CDR3 is TGTGCCAGTAGTATAGTCAGGGGGAGCAATCAGCCCCAGCATTTT.

In this sample, this clone turned up once. The chain recombines TRBV5-1 with TRBJ1-2; 7 nucleotides align to TRBD1. CDR1 is SGHRS, CDR2 YFSETQ, per germline. Trimming at V came to 7 bases and at J to 7 bases, leaving 10 bases not matched to a gene. The CDR3 extends over 13 amino acids. CDR3 amino acids: CASFRDSGSGYTF. CDR3 DNA: TGCGCCAGCTTCCGGGACAGTGGCAGTGGCTACACCTTC.

As concerns this clone: Other DNA sequences in the same sample also yield this CDR3. This CDR3 is CASSPGTGGSPLHF. CDR3 bases: TGTGCCAGCAGTCCCGGGACAGGGGGATCACCCCTCCACTTT. This sequence joins TRBV28 and TRBJ1-6, with TRBD1 matching 11 bases. This CDR3 has 14 residues. The trim removed 5 bases at V and 10 bases at J, leaving 4 bases unmatched. CDR1 is MDHEN and CDR2 is SYDVKM in the germline V gene.

The J gene is TRBJ1-1, the V gene TRBV11-3; possible D gene TRBD1, 5 bases. CDR1 SGHNT and CDR2 YENEEA come from the germline V gene. There are 13 residues in the CDR3. Trimming took off 5 bases at V and 1 base at J, with 8 bases between the two ends. The CDR3 DNA follows: TGTGCCAGCAGCGGACATTCGAACACTGAAGCTTTCTTT. Translated, it gives CASSGHSNTEAFF.

This clone was picked up a small number of times. V and J are TRBV25-1 and TRBJ1-1; D unresolved. The germline CDR1 and CDR2 sequences are MGHDK and SYGVNS. V lost 6 bases and J lost 3, with 11 bases in between. There are 13 residues in the CDR3. The CDR3 protein is CASRSSGDTEAFF. CDR3 coding DNA: TGTGCCAGCAGATCCAGCGGGGACACTGAAGCTTTCTTT.

The chain joins TRBV5-5 to TRBJ2-2; the D gene is possibly TRBD1 (5 bases). Germline V lookup: CDR1 SGHKS, CDR2 YYEKEE (reference sequence). Trimming left V 0 bases short and J 6 bases short, with 12 bases between. This CDR3 spans 15 amino acids. CDR3 amino acids: CASSLVQVLAGELFF. CDR3 bases: TGTGCCAGCAGCTTGGTACAGGTCCTCGCCGGGGAGCTGTTTTTT.

The V gene is TRBV10-3, the J gene TRBJ1-2; D unresolved. Germline V lookup: CDR1 ENHRY, CDR2 SYGVKD. The length of the CDR3 is 16 residues. The V and J ends lost 4 bases and 0 bases respectively, with 15 bases between them. The CDR3 is CAISGPLTGANYGYTF. CDR3 sequence (DNA): TGTGCCATCAGTGGACCCCTGACGGGAGCTAACTATGGCTACACCTTC.

The chain links TRBV9 to TRBJ1-1, with 8 bases aligning to TRBD1. J lost 10 bases, V lost 0 bases, and 8 bases had no gene match. Germline CDR1 is SGDLS and CDR2 is YYNGEE. CDR3 length: 14 amino acids. This CDR3 is CASSVEAGGLGAFF. The CDR3 DNA is TGTGCCAGCAGCGTAGAGGCAGGGGGCTTGGGAGCTTTCTTT.

This chain joins TRBV4-1 and TRBJ1-1; 11 bases match TRBD1. Germline loops: CDR1 MGHRA, CDR2 YSYEKL. The CDR3 length is 18 residues. The J segment lost 4 bases and the V segment lost 0 bases, leaving 10 bases of the junction unmatched. CDR3 in amino acids: CASSQDPGTGGGSTEAFF. The CDR3 coding sequence is TGCGCCAGCAGCCAAGATCCCGGGACAGGGGGTGGGAGCACTGAAGCTTTCTTT.

In this sample, this clone turned up a few times. This sample includes further DNA sequences coding for the same CDR3. The chain recombines TRBV19 with TRBJ1-2; tentative D call: TRBD1 (6 bases). This CDR3 is built from 13 residues. Germline V lookup: CDR1 LNHDA, CDR2 SQIVND (reference sequence). V was cut by 3 bases and J by 8 bases, with 13 bases left in between. The CDR3 loop is CASSINRDGGYTF. CDR3 bases: TGTGCCAGTAGTATTAACAGGGACGGAGGCTACACCTTC.

This sequence joins TRBV3-1 (or the pseudogene TRBV3-2) and TRBJ1-2; perhaps TRBD1 as D (6 bases). CDR3 length: 15 amino acids. Trimming cost V 0 bases and J 7 bases, with 15 bases left between them. Germline CDR1 is LGHDT and CDR2 is YNNKEL (reference sequence). CDR3 amino acids: CASSQDNRDDRGYTF. The CDR3 region has the DNA TGTGCCAGCAGCCAAGATAACAGGGATGATCGTGGCTACACCTTC.

The rearrangement links TRBV7-8 to TRBJ1-2; 9 bases agree with TRBD1. CDR3 length: 17 residues. Germline values: CDR1 SGHVS, CDR2 FQNEAQ. Trimming took 5 bases from V and 2 from J; bases not matched to a gene: 12. CDR3 nucleotide sequence: TGTGCCAGCAGCCTCCGGGGGGACAGGGACACAAACTATGGCTACACCTTC. This gives the protein CASSLRGDRDTNYGYTF.

The chain recombines TRBV5-1 with TRBJ1-3, with D unresolved. Germline V gene sequence: CDR1 SGHRS, CDR2 YFSETQ. V was pared by 5 bases and J by 4 bases, with 13 bases between. The CDR3 sequence is 14 residues long. CDR3 sequence (DNA): TGCGCCAGCAGGACGACTTTCGAGGGAAACACCATATATTTT. Translating gives CASRTTFEGNTIYF.

This sequence joins TRBV5-1 and TRBJ1-4, with 7 nucleotides matching TRBD1. CDR3 length: 15 amino acids. Trimming cost V 4 bases and J 0 bases; bases outside gene matches: 3. Per the germline V gene, CDR1 is SGHRS and CDR2 is YFSETQ. CDR3 residues: CASSPGTATNEKLFF. The CDR3 nucleotides read TGCGCCAGCAGCCCAGGGACAGCAACTAATGAAAAACTGTTTTTT.

This chain links TRBV11-3 with TRBJ2-1; D is perhaps TRBD2 (6 bases). With 5 bases removed from V and 4 bases from J, the gap between germline ends came to 9 bases. Germline V gene data show CDR1 as SGHNT and CDR2 as YENEEA. This CDR3 has 13 residues. The CDR3: CASSGGAYNEQFF. The CDR3 nucleotides are TGTGCCAGCAGCGGAGGGGCTTACAATGAGCAGTTCTTC.

The genes are TRBV9 and TRBJ1-1; no reliable D call. V gave up 4 bases and J gave up 2 bases, with 12 bases separating them. CDR3 length equals 14 residues. CDR1 and CDR2 (germline): SGDLS, YYNGEE. The CDR3 DNA sequence: TGTGCCAGCAGCCGGAGGGTTTCAAACACTGAAGCTTTCTTT. Protein sequence: CASSRRVSNTEAFF.

The chain couples TRBV24-1 to TRBJ2-4, with TRBD1 matching over 7 bases. V shed 9 bases and J 0 bases; nucleotides not matched to a gene: 10. Per germline, CDR1 KGHDR and CDR2 SFDVKD. The CDR3 is 16 amino acids. The CDR3 sequence is CATQGVHPVAKNIQYF. CDR3 nucleotides: TGTGCCACCCAGGGGGTCCACCCGGTAGCCAAAAACATTCAGTACTTC.

V and J are TRBV27 and TRBJ1-1; D unclear. This CDR3 is built from 14 residues. Germline V CDR1 and CDR2: MNHEY, SMNVEV (reference sequence). V lost 6 bases and J lost 1, with 12 bases in between. The CDR3 region is CASSVGGRNTEAFF. The CDR3 bases are TGTGCCAGCAGCGTAGGCGGGAGGAACACTGAAGCTTTCTTT.